The clone carrying this T cell receptor (beta chain) was counted ten times or more. This same CDR3 is encoded by further DNA sequences in the sample. CDR1 and CDR2 from the germline V gene are SGHVS and FNYEAQ. This CDR3 has 16 residues. Trimming cost V 1 base and J 2 bases, with 15 bases left between them. The repertoire was sequenced with immunoSEQ multiplex PCR; TCRdb's copy has only in-frame clones and lacks some. The top ten hold around 4.1% of the sample, which has approximately 140,000 clones, roughly 80% seen once. The source of the sample is a study of T cell responses to AZD1222 COVID-19 vaccine.

The sequence came from an adult in good health. This specimen was peripheral blood, taken on day 0 of MenACWY control vaccination. The chain recombines TRBV7-6 with TRBJ2-7; no definite D call. DNA of the CDR3: TGTGCCAGCAGCTTAGGAATAGGTCGACGGACCTACGAGCAGTACTTC. It encodes CASSLGIGRRTYEQYF.